The sequence of this T cell receptor beta chain was determined in a study of cytomegalovirus exposure and HLA in healthy donors (dated by TCRdb to 2017 to 2019). Turning to the overall study: According to an earlier analysis of around 600 of the donors, some 180 million T cells yielded roughly 110 million unique TCR beta sequences and more than 250 Gb of sequence data. Approximately 310 gigabases of sequencing data and some 85 million unique TCR sequences were included in an early release covering roughly 700 HLA-typed donors. Of the roughly 400 genotyped donors, roughly 80% fell in the genetic ancestry cluster associated with self-reported Caucasian donors. The study aimed to test whether signatures of past pathogen exposure could be identified by cataloging public T cell receptors. The study profiled the T cell repertoires of more than 500 subjects by immunosequencing and related them to cytomegalovirus serostatus. A separate validation cohort of over 95 different subjects was used in addition to the roughly 670-subject first cohort. High-throughput TCR immunosequencing, statistical association of individual TCRs with disease status, and machine learning were combined to predict cytomegalovirus infection status. A later analysis re-analyzed previously published TCR beta repertoires from 650 to 800 donors and added high-resolution HLA genotyping to study TCR occurrence patterns. Rather than using new phenotypic data, the later analysis identified candidate immune exposures from TCR beta sequences and from how often those sequences occurred across donors. An earlier analysis of approximately 580 of the donors used high-throughput TCR beta sequencing to judge whether each TCR beta V gene segment behaved as functional or pseudogenic. Donor age, sex, ethnicity and CMV serostatus were collected together with the repertoire data. A later genetic analysis used genome-wide SNP genotypes for about three fifths of the 666 donors, treating that subset as a discovery cohort. Every discovery cohort repertoire had been produced on one sequencing platform. Class I and class II HLA loci were covered by the typing at four-digit resolution. The number of typed donors differed by locus: 629-630 for A, B, C, DRB1 and DQB1; approximately 520 for DQA1; around 580 for DPA1; and around 450 for DPB1. Four or five DR-DQ haplotypes were handled as single units for association and clustering because linkage in the cohort was strong. Among around 400 genotyped donors of the cohort, an average of roughly 240,000 unique TCR beta nucleotide sequences were sequenced per donor, roughly a sixth of them non-productive.

The method behind the library was the immunoSEQ multiplex PCR assay. For the multiplex PCR, a mixture combining 60 forward primers for TCR Vbeta segments and 13 reverse primers for TCR Jbeta segments was used. Amplification of the CDR3 region of rearranged TCR beta genes was performed with a multiplex PCR assay on genomic DNA. On the Illumina HiSeq System, the amplified TCR beta libraries were sequenced as 87-base-pair reads. The source study handled its data this way. In a later analysis, tens of millions of unique TCR beta chains were counted across the 650 to 750 repertoires, and roughly 11 million of these chains were shared by at least two donors. Raw reads were error-corrected and collapsed into unique sequences with a nearest-neighbor algorithm that merged closely related sequences to remove PCR and sequencing errors. CDR3 sequences were aligned to IMGT reference sequences to assign V, D and J gene segments. Each retained sequence needed at least a six-nucleotide match to both a V gene segment and a J gene segment. Rearrangements were called productive when the CDR3 lacked stop codons and stayed in frame with V and J; all others were non-productive. Following IMGT convention, CDR3 was defined as the stretch from the second conserved V-encoded cysteine to the conserved J-encoded phenylalanine. The earlier analysis of 587 of the donors excluded sequences that lacked an unambiguous match to a single V gene segment. In an earlier analysis of approximately 560 of the donors, a V segment was called functional when productive rearrangements were above 56.7%, and segregating when the standard deviation between donors exceeded 5%. A statistical classification framework was built to diagnose cytomegalovirus status from the catalog of TCR beta chain sequences. V and J gene assignment, in a later analysis, came from comparing TCR nucleotide sequences with IMGT/GENE-DB human TR gene sequences. A later analysis assigned CDR3 sequences and most-parsimonious VDJ recombination scenarios with the TCRdist pipeline. In a later analysis, every TCR beta chain was defined by the combination of its CDR3 amino acid sequence and its V-gene family, and reads without a unique V-gene family were dropped. To address suspected cross-contamination and a sequencing artifact, a later analysis removed approximately 600 highly shared, low-generation-probability nucleotide sequences. In a later analysis, a clonal expansion index for each public chain was calculated from normalized within-repertoire ranks of inferred template counts. In a later analysis, generation probabilities were computed using a VDJ recombination model fitted to out-of-frame rearrangements, and the results were checked against IGoR. A later analysis scored TCR-TCR, TCR-HLA and TCR-CMV co-occurrence with hypergeometric tests, applying a repertoire-size bias correction to TCR pairs. To estimate false discovery rates, a later analysis permuted the HLA or CMV assignments 20 times. A later analysis grouped co-occurring TCRs with DBSCAN, adding TCRdist sequence similarity when clustering within HLA-allele-positive subsets. Co-occurrence clustering excluded repertoires with fewer than 30,000 or more than 120,000 public chains, plus five with anomalous nucleotide sharing. TCRdb obtained this table from immuneACCESS and retained in-frame rearrangements with V and J assigned. These tables miss some clones; where compared with another copy, unresolved V genes account for less than half of the shortfall, and the remainder is unexplained. The V and J calls and clone size were taken over from that table, and D and trimming were inferred from the DNA. The sample table shows 35,000 to 40,000 clones, and roughly 74% are seen once. The top ten hold 6.3% of the sample.

The cohort consisted of 600 or so healthy bone marrow donors. At the time of sampling, all cohort members were nominally healthy, though unrecorded immune exposures were likely present. The donor was CMV seronegative and was included in the group of a few hundred seronegative cohort members. A peripheral blood sample was provided by each donor, and peripheral blood mononuclear cells were used for TCR beta sequencing. Genomic DNA extraction from the blood cell samples was performed with the Qiagen DNeasy Blood Extraction Kit. Remarks on this clone: The clone's antigen remains unknown. No per-base quality is available; no much larger clone lies one base away.

Results and caveats for the whole study, not just this receptor: Because counts were too low, seventeen rarely observed V segments, including chromosome 9 orphons, were left out of the earlier analysis of some 640 of the donors. Most TCR sequences were seen in very few donors, while some public TCRs were found in many individuals. Linkage disequilibrium might explain the correlated functional status among segregating V segments, but an unknown experimental factor could not be ruled out. In a later analysis, most CMV-associated TCR beta chains were found to appear HLA-restricted, with HLA associations seemingly driven largely by CMV exposure. V-gene and J-gene trimming of TCR beta chains was associated with a missense DCLRE1C variant in a later genetic analysis, and the association was replicated in an independent cohort. A later analysis found that HLA-associated TCR beta chains were more clonally expanded and had lower generation probabilities than equally common non-associated chains. A cluster of highly shared sequence variants was judged likely to represent a technical artifact of the sequencing pipeline. A further reported finding was that TCR beta sequences accurately predicted the HLA-A and HLA-B alleles for most subjects in the first cohort. Only TCR beta chains were sequenced in this cohort, and the absence of alpha or paired-chain data limited detectable features. In a later analysis, TCR association rates were found to vary across HLA loci, with the most associated TCRs seen for DRB1 alleles and the fewest for HLA-C alleles. The classifier was reported to diagnose cytomegalovirus status with high specificity and sensitivity in both the original and validation cohorts. Some IMGT-functional V segments, including TRBV6-2 and TRBV6-3, could not be told apart with the 87-base-pair reads, so those segments were excluded. Compared with the approximately 700-donor mean, donors in an Asian-associated ancestry cluster had fewer N-insertions in productive TCRs, according to a later genetic analysis. According to the authors, the approach could potentially be generalized to other disease states and immunological phenotypes. For the cohort, immune exposure information was limited to CMV serostatus. In a later analysis, more than 15,000 TCR beta sequences were associated with specific HLA alleles at a false discovery rate of 0.05. Assigning TCR associations to individual alleles was difficult when HLA alleles, especially DR and DQ, strongly co-occurred. Because some donors lacked HLA typing at each locus, the association tests relied only on the typed subset. Three of the identified cytomegalovirus-associated TCR beta chains were confirmed in vitro to be specific for cytomegalovirus antigens. The study gave a list of about 150 TCR beta chains associated with cytomegalovirus. Broadly in line with IMGT annotations, most TCR beta V segments showed up in productive rearrangements about 87% or about 30% of the time in an earlier analysis of roughly 590 of the donors. Sequencing depth was assumed to be roughly uniform across donors in the presence/absence analyses, though that assumption may not hold. According to a later analysis, parvovirus B19, influenza, CMV and Epstein-Barr virus appeared linked to several top co-occurrence clusters.

Looking up the germline V gene yields CDR1 SGHVS and CDR2 FQNEAQ. The V end loses 1 base and the J end loses 5 bases, and a stretch of 11 bases separates them. CDR3 length: 14 amino acids, cysteine to phenylalanine. CDR3 DNA is the only sequence kept; it has 42 bases, read in frame from the first base. The clonotype comes from a young man in good health and CMV-seronegative. This receptor chain uses TRBV7-8 and TRBJ2-5; the D gene is unclear. The sample was PBMCs. This receptor has the CDR3 CASSLERIWETQYF. In nucleotide form, the sequence is TGTGCCAGCAGCTTAGAGAGGATATGGGAGACCCAGTACTTC.